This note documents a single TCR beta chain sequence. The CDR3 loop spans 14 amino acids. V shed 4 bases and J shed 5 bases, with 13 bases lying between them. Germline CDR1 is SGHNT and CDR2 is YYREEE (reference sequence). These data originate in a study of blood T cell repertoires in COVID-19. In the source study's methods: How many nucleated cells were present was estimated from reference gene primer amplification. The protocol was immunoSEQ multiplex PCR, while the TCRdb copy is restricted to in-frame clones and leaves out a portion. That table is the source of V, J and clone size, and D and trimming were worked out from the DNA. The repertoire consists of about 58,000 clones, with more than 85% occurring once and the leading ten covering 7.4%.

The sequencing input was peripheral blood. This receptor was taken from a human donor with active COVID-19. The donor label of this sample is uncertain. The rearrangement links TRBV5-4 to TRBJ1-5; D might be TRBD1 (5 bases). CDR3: CASSLGGGDQPQHF. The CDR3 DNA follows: TGTGCCAGCAGCCTGGGGGGAGGCGATCAGCCCCAGCATTTT.